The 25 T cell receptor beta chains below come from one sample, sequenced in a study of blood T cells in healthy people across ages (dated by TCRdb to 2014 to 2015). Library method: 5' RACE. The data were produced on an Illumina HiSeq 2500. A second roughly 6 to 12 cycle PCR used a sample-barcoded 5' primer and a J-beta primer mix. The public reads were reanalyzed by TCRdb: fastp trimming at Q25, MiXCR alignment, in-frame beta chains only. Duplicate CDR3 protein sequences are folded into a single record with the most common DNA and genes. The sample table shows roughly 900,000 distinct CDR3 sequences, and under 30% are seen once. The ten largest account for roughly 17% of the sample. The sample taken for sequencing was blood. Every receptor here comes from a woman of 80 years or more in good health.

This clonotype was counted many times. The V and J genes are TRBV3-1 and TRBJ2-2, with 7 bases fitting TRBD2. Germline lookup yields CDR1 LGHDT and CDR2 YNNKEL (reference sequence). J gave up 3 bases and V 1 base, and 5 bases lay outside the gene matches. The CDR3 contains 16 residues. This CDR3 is CASSQVGDYYTGELFF. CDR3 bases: TGTGCCAGCAGCCAAGTAGGGGACTATTACACCGGGGAGCTGTTTTTT.

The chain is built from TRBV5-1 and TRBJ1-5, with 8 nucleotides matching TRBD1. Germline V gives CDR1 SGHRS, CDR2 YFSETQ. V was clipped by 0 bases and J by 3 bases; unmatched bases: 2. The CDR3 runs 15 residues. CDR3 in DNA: TGCGCCAGCAGCTTGGGGACAGGGCACAATCAGCCCCAGCATTTT. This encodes CASSLGTGHNQPQHF.

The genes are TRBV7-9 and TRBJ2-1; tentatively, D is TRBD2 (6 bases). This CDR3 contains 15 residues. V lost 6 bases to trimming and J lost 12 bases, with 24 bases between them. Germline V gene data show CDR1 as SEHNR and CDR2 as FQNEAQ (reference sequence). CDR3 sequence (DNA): TGTGCCAGCAGTTCGTTCGGGACGAGACTAGTGTCGCAGTTCTTC. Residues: CASSSFGTRLVSQFF.

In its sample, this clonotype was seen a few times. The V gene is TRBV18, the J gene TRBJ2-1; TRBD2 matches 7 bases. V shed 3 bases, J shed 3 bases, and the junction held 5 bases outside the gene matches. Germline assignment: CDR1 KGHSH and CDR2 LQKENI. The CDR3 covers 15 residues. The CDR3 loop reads CASSPGRGFYNEQFF. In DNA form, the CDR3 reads TGTGCCAGCTCACCGGGGCGGGGGTTCTACAATGAGCAGTTCTTC.

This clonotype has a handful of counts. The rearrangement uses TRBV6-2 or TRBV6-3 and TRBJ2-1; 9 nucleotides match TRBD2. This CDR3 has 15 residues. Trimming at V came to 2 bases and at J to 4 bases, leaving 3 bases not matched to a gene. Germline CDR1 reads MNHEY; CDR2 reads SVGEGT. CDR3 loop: CASSYGGGGYNEQFF. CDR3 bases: TGTGCCAGCAGTTACGGCGGGGGGGGATACAATGAGCAGTTCTTC.

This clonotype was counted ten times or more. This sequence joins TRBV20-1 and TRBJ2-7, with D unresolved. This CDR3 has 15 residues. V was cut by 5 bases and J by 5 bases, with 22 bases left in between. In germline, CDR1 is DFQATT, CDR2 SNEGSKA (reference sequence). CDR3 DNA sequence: TGCAGTGCTCGCGGTCCAGTTAGGGAATTGGACGAGCAGTACTTC. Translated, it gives CSARGPVRELDEQYF.

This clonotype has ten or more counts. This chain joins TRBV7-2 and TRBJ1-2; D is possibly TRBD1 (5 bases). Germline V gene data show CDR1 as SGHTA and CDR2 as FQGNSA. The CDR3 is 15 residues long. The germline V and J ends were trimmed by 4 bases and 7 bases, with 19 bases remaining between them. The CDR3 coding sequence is TGTGCCAGCAGCTCCCAGGGCGGATACGTTGGTGGCTACACCTTC. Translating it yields CASSSQGGYVGGYTF.

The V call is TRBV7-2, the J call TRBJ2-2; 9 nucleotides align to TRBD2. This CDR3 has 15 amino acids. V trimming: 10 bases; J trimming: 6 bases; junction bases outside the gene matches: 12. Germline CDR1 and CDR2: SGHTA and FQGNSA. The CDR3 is CAIGGGGAVPGELFF. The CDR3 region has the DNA TGTGCCATTGGTGGCGGGGGGGCCGTCCCCGGGGAGCTGTTTTTT.

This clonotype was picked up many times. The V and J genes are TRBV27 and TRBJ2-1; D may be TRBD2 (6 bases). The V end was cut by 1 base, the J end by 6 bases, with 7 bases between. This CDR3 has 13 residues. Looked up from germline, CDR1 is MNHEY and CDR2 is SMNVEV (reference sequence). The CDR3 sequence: CASSLWGGNEQFF. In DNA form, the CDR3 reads TGTGCCAGCAGTTTATGGGGAGGCAATGAGCAGTTCTTC.

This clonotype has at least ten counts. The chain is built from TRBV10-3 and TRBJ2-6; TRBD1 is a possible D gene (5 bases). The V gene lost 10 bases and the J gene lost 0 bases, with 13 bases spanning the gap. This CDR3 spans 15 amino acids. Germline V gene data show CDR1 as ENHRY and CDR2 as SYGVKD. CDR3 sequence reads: CATYTGLSGANVLTF. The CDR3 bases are TGTGCCACCTATACAGGCCTCTCTGGGGCCAACGTCCTGACTTTC.

CDR3 nucleotides: TGTGCCACCGGTTCCCCGTCCGGCACCGGGGAGCTGTTTTTT. Its translation: CATGSPSGTGELFF. V usage is TRBV9 and J usage is TRBJ2-2; no clear D. This CDR3 region has 14 residues. Trimming cost V 9 bases and J 4 bases, with 16 bases left between them. The germline V gene encodes CDR1 SGDLS and CDR2 YYNGEE.

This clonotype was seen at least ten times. CDR3 coding DNA: TGTGCCAGCAGCCCGGGGACGATCGGGACTGATACGCAGTATTTT. Translated, it gives CASSPGTIGTDTQYF. The chain carries TRBV3-1 and TRBJ2-3, with a weak D call TRBD2 (6 bases). V lost 4 bases and J lost 6, with 17 bases in between. This CDR3 has 15 amino acids. CDR1 and CDR2 (germline): LGHDT, YNNKEL (reference sequence).

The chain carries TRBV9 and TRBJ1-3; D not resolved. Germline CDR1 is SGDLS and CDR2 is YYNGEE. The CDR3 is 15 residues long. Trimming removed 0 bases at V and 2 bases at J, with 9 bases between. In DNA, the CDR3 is TGTGCCAGCAGCGTAGAGGCCGGCCCTGGAAACACCATATATTTT. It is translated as CASSVEAGPGNTIYF.

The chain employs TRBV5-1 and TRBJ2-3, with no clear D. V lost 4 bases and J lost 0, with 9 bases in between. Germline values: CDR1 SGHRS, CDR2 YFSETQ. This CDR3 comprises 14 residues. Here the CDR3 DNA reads TGCGCCAGCAGCCGGTTCCAAAGCACAGATACGCAGTATTTT. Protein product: CASSRFQSTDTQYF.

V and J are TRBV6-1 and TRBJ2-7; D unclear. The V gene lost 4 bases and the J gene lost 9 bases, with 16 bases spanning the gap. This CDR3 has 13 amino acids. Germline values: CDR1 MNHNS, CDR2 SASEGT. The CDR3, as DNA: TGTGCCAGCAGTGTCGTCCCTCTGGACGGGCAGTACTTC. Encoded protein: CASSVVPLDGQYF.

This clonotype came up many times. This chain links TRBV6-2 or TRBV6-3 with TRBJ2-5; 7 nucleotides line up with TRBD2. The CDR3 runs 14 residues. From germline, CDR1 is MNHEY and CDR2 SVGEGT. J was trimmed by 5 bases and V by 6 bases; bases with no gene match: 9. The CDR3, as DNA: TGTGCCAGCAGGGACCTAGGGAGGGTCGAGACCCAGTACTTC. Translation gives CASRDLGRVETQYF.

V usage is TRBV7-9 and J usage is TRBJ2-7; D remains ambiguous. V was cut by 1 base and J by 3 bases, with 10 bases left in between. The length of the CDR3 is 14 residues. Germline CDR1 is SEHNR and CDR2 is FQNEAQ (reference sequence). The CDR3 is CASSLDQIFYEQYF. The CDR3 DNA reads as TGTGCCAGCAGCTTAGACCAGATATTCTACGAGCAGTACTTC.

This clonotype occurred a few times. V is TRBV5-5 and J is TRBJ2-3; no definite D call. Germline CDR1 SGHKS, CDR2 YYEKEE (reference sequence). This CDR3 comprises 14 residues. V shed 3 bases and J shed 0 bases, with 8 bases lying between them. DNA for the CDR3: TGTGCCAGCAGCTCGACTGAGAGCACAGATACGCAGTATTTT. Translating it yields CASSSTESTDTQYF.

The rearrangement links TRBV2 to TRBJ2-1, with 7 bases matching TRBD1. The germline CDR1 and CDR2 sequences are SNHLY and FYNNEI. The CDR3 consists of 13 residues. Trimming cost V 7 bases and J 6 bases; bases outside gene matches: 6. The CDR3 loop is CASTWTGPNEQFF. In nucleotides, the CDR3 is TGTGCCAGCACATGGACAGGACCCAATGAGCAGTTCTTC.

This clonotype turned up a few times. Here the CDR3 reads CSARGGQGGSPLHF. The CDR3 DNA reads TGCAGTGCTAGAGGTGGGCAGGGGGGATCACCCCTCCACTTT. The chain carries TRBV20-1 and TRBJ1-6; 7 bases agree with TRBD1. CDR1 and CDR2 from the germline V gene are DFQATT and SNEGSKA (reference sequence). V dropped 1 base and J dropped 10; count of bases not matched to a gene: 7. The CDR3 length is 14 residues.

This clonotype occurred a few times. CDR3 loop: CASSPKGVLAKNIQYF. CDR3 DNA sequence: TGTGCCAGCAGCCCAAAGGGGGTACTAGCCAAAAACATTCAGTACTTC. This chain uses TRBV6-1 with TRBJ2-4, with D perhaps matching TRBD1 (6 bases). V gave up 6 bases and J gave up 0 bases, with 15 bases separating them. The CDR3 is made up of 16 amino acids. In germline, CDR1 is MNHNS, CDR2 SASEGT.

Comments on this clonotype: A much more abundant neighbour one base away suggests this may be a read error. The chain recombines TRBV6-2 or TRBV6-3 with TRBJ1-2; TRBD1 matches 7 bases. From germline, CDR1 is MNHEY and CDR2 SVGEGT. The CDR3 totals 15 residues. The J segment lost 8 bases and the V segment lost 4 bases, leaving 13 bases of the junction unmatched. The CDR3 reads CASSWERQGHGGYTF. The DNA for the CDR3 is TGTGCCAGCAGTTGGGAGAGACAGGGTCATGGCGGCTACACCTTC.

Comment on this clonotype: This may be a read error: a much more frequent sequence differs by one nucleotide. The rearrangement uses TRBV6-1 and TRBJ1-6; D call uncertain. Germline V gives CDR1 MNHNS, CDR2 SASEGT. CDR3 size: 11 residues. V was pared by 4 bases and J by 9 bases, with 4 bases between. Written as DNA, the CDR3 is TGTGCCAGCAGTGGTATTTCACCCCTCCACTTT. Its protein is CASSGISPLHF.

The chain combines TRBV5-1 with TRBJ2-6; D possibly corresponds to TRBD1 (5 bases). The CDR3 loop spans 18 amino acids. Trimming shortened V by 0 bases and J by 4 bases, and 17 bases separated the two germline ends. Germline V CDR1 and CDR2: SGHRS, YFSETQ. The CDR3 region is CASSLGVWGASGANVLTF. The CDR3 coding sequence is TGCGCCAGCAGCTTGGGTGTATGGGGCGCTTCAGGGGCCAACGTCCTGACTTTC.

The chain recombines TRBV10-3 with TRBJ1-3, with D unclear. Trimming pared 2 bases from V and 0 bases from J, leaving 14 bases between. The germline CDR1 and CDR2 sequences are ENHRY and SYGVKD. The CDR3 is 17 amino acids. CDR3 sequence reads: CAISEQVTLSSGNTIYF. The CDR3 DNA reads TGTGCCATCAGTGAGCAGGTGACGTTGAGCTCTGGAAACACCATATATTTT.